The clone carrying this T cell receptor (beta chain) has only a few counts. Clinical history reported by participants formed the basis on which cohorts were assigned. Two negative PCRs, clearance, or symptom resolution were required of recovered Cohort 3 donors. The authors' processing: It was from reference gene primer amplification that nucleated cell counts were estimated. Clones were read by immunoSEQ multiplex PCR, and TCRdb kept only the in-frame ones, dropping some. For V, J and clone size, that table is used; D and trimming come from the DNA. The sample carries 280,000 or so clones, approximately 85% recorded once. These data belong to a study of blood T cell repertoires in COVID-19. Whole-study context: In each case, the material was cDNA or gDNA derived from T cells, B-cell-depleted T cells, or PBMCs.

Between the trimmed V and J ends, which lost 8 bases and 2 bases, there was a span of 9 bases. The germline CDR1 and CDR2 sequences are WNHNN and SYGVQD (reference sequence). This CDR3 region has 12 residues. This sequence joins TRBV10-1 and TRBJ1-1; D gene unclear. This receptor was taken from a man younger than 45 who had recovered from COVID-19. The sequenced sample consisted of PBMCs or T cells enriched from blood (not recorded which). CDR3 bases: TGCGCCAGCGGATCTAGCAACACTGAAGCTTTCTTT. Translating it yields CASGSSNTEAFF.